This T cell receptor beta chain was recorded in a study of blood T cell repertoires in COVID-19. Background on the study: The United States, Italy and Spain were the sources of the acute and convalescent COVID-19 samples.

In the authors' workflow: Cell counts per sample came from amplifying reference gene primers. Clones were read by immunoSEQ multiplex PCR, and TCRdb kept only the in-frame ones, dropping some. V, J and clone size are taken as reported in that table, and D and trimming were inferred from the DNA itself. In the table there are about 200,000 clones, around 84% of which are singletons. J was trimmed by 6 bases and V by 4 bases; bases with no gene match: 8. This CDR3 comprises 15 residues. CDR1 is SEHNR and CDR2 is FQNEAQ in the germline V gene (reference sequence). The chain recombines TRBV7-9 with TRBJ2-1, with 8 bases matching TRBD2. The origin of this receptor is a human donor in a cohort sampled during active COVID-19. Material: peripheral blood. CDR3 in DNA: TGTGCCAGCAGCTCTTTAGCGGGAAGGGGCAATGAGCAGTTCTTC. Translation gives CASSSLAGRGNEQFF.